The 21 T cell receptor beta chains below all came from one sample that was sequenced in a study of shared clonotypes between healthy human individuals. The protocol was immunoSEQ multiplex PCR, while the TCRdb copy is restricted to in-frame clones and leaves out a portion. Here the sample spans about 1 million clones, about three quarters being singletons. Sequencing was done on a sample of memory CD4+ T cells sorted from blood. The sample's subset: CD45RA-negative fraction. These receptors all stem from a young man in good health.

This sequence joins TRBV4-2 and TRBJ1-3; D is unclear. The CDR3 has 17 residues. The V gene lost 0 bases and the J gene lost 4 bases, with 16 bases spanning the gap. CDR1 and CDR2 (germline): LGHNA, YNFKEQ. The CDR3 region has the DNA TGTGCCAGCAGCCAAGAGAGAAGAAGGGCAGACGGAAACACCATATATTTT. Amino acids: CASSQERRRADGNTIYF.

The chain carries TRBV19 and TRBJ2-1; unclear D gene. The CDR3 has 17 residues. Trimming removed 0 bases at V and 0 bases at J, with 12 bases between. Germline CDR1 reads LNHDA; CDR2 reads SQIVND (reference sequence). CDR3 region: CASSIESPQSSYNEQFF. DNA for the CDR3: TGTGCCAGTAGTATAGAGAGTCCACAGAGCTCCTACAATGAGCAGTTCTTC.

This clone was picked up a small number of times. The CDR3 is CANDRGLTGELFF. In DNA, the CDR3 is TGTGCCAACGACAGGGGGTTGACCGGGGAGCTGTTTTTT. The chain links TRBV7-9 to TRBJ2-2; 9 nucleotides align to TRBD1. The CDR3 runs 13 residues. The junction had 5 bases not matched to a gene; V was cut back by 10 bases and J by 5 bases. Germline V gene sequence: CDR1 SEHNR, CDR2 FQNEAQ (reference sequence).

The rearrangement joins TRBV7-9 to TRBJ2-2; 8 bases map to TRBD2. The CDR3 has 17 amino acids. Trimming took 7 bases from V and 4 from J; bases not matched to a gene: 14. CDR1 is SEHNR, CDR2 FQNEAQ, per germline (reference sequence). The CDR3 sequence is CASTPGSSGGATGELFF. As DNA, the CDR3 is TGTGCCAGCACCCCAGGATCCAGCGGGGGAGCCACCGGGGAGCTGTTTTTT. Looking up the rest from reference TRBV7-9 and TRBJ2-2 gives the full variable domain: DTGVSQNPRHKITKRGQNVTFRCDPISEHNRLYWYRQTLGQGPEFLTYFQNEAQLEKSRLLSDRFSAERPKGSFSTLEIQRTEQGDSAMYLCASTPGSSGGATGELFFGEGSRLTVL.

The chain employs TRBV5-4 and TRBJ2-5, with D maybe TRBD2 (5 bases). Trimming took 1 base from V and 5 from J, leaving 12 bases between them. The CDR3 contains 14 residues. The germline V gene has CDR1 SGHNT and CDR2 YYREEE (reference sequence). CDR3 DNA sequence: TGTGCCAGCAGCTTGAGAGGGCTGGGGGAGACCCAGTACTTC. Translated: CASSLRGLGETQYF.

Details on this clone: Additional DNA sequences in this sample encode the identical CDR3. J is TRBJ2-1 and V is TRBV19; possibly TRBD1 or TRBD2 for D (5 bases each). Germline-derived CDR1 and CDR2 are LNHDA and SQIVND (reference sequence). V was cut by 3 bases and J by 0 bases, with 9 bases left in between. This CDR3 has 15 residues. The CDR3 region is CASSIEGSSYNEQFF. CDR3 nucleotides: TGTGCCAGTAGTATTGAGGGGTCCTCCTACAATGAGCAGTTCTTC.

The chain carries TRBV30 and TRBJ2-5; 8 nucleotides match TRBD1. Matching the DNA end better, TRBJ2-7 makes the J call doubtful. This CDR3 contains 14 residues. CDR1 and CDR2 from the germline V gene are GTSNPN and SVGIG (reference sequence). The DNA of the CDR3 is TGTGCCTGGCAGGGGGCAGGAAAATCCTACGAGCAGTACTTC. It codes for CAWQGAGKSYEQYF.

The chain joins TRBV5-4 to TRBJ2-5; D gene ambiguous. This CDR3 region has 14 residues. CDR1 is SGHNT and CDR2 is YYREEE in the germline V gene (reference sequence). V lost 3 bases, J lost 1 base, and 10 bases lay in between. In DNA form, the CDR3 reads TGTGCCAGCAGCTGGTCACATCTCCAAGAGACCCAGTACTTC. Translation: CASSWSHLQETQYF.

This sequence joins TRBV7-2 and TRBJ2-5; 11 nucleotides match TRBD2. The ends lost 7 bases at V and 2 bases at J; junction bases unmatched: 6. The CDR3 loop spans 15 amino acids. The germline V gene has CDR1 SGHTA and CDR2 FQGNSA. DNA of the CDR3: TGTGCCAGCATCGTAGCGGGAGGGCCGCAAGAGACCCAGTACTTC. This translates into CASIVAGGPQETQYF. Using reference TRBV7-2 and TRBJ2-5 for the parts outside the CDR3, the full variable domain is GAGVSQSPSNKVTEKGKDVELRCDPISGHTALYWYRQSLGQGLEFLIYFQGNSAPDKSGLPSDRFSAERTGGSVSTLTIQRTQQEDSAVYLCASIVAGGPQETQYFGPGTRLLVL.

This chain joins TRBV9 and TRBJ1-5; a weak D match, TRBD1 (5 bases). Deletions cut 2 bases from V and 4 bases from J, with 10 bases between. The CDR3 is made up of 14 amino acids. Germline lookup yields CDR1 SGDLS and CDR2 YYNGEE. The DNA for the CDR3 is TGTGCCAGCAGCGTTGAGGGACGGAATCAGCCCCAGCATTTT. This gives the protein CASSVEGRNQPQHF.

This chain uses TRBV10-3 with TRBJ2-1, with 11 bases fitting TRBD2. CDR1 and CDR2 from the germline V gene are ENHRY and SYGVKD. The CDR3 totals 17 residues. With 6 bases clipped from V and 4 bases from J, the junction kept 11 bases outside the gene matches. The CDR3 nucleotides read TGTGCCATCAGCGGGACTAGCGGCCACAGAGATTACAATGAGCAGTTCTTC. It translates to CAISGTSGHRDYNEQFF.

V usage is TRBV13 and J usage is TRBJ2-3; D tentatively fits TRBD1 or TRBD2 (6 bases each). CDR1 PRHDT and CDR2 FYEKMQ come from the germline V gene (reference sequence). CDR3 size: 14 residues. For the CDR3, the DNA is TGTGCGTCCAAGGGGGGCCTAAGCACAGATACGCAGTATTTT. Its translation is CASKGGLSTDTQYF. Full variable domain (missing parts from reference TRBV13 and TRBJ2-3): AAGVIQSPRHLIKEKRETATLKCYPIPRHDTVYWYQQGPGQDPQFLISFYEKMQSDKGSIPDRFSAQQFSDYHSELNMSSLELGDSALYFCASKGGLSTDTQYFGPGTRLTVL.

This chain joins TRBV6-1 and TRBJ2-5, with 13 positions matching TRBD2. The CDR3 totals 15 residues. After removal of 7 bases from V and 7 bases from J, the junction contained 9 bases not matched to a gene. Germline CDR1 is MNHNS and CDR2 is SASEGT. The CDR3 reads CASTPLAGGTGTQYF. CDR3 nucleotides: TGTGCCAGCACCCCACTAGCGGGGGGGACCGGGACCCAGTACTTC.

The rearrangement uses TRBV19 and TRBJ2-7; 11 bases are shared with TRBD2. J lost 5 bases, V lost 7 bases, and 13 bases had no gene match. The CDR3 covers 16 residues. Germline lookup yields CDR1 LNHDA and CDR2 SQIVND (reference sequence). In DNA, the CDR3 is TGTGCCAGTAATTTGTTGGTAGCGGGAGGGCCCCACGAGCAGTACTTC. It is translated as CASNLLVAGGPHEQYF.

V is TRBV7-6 and J is TRBJ1-5; D gene uncertain. V was pared by 5 bases and J by 1 base, with 12 bases between. CDR3 size: 15 residues. Per the germline V gene, CDR1 is SGHVS and CDR2 is FNYEAQ. The CDR3 DNA is TGTGCCAGCAGCCCGGACGGAGCAAGCAATCAGCCCCAGCATTTT. It is translated as CASSPDGASNQPQHF.

The rearrangement joins TRBV6-1 to TRBJ1-2; D gene unclear. The V end was cut by 0 bases, the J end by 4 bases, with 9 bases between. This CDR3 region has 14 residues. From germline, CDR1 is MNHNS and CDR2 SASEGT. The CDR3 sequence: CASSEAGRSYGYTF. As DNA, the CDR3 is TGTGCCAGCAGTGAAGCAGGCAGGAGCTATGGCTACACCTTC.

Here the CDR3 DNA reads TGTGCCAGCAGCCCACCGGGCGTCAACACCGGGGAGCTGTTTTTT. Its protein is CASSPPGVNTGELFF. The chain has TRBV11-2 and TRBJ2-2; D gene ambiguous. Germline CDR1 and CDR2: SGHAT and FQNNGV. The V and J ends lost 5 bases and 2 bases respectively, with 12 bases between them. The CDR3 spans 15 residues.

The rearrangement links TRBV2 to TRBJ2-1; unclear D gene. The V gene's germline CDR1 is SNHLY and CDR2 FYNNEI. V gave up 3 bases and J gave up 2 bases, with 5 bases separating them. The CDR3 is made up of 13 amino acids. CDR3 region: CASSERTYNEQFF. As DNA, the CDR3 is TGTGCCAGCAGTGAGCGGACCTACAATGAGCAGTTCTTC.

V and J are TRBV7-9 and TRBJ2-2; tentatively, D is TRBD2 (6 bases). The V and J ends lost 5 bases and 5 bases respectively, with 12 bases between them. The CDR3 is 14 residues long. Germline CDR1 and CDR2: SEHNR and FQNEAQ (reference sequence). The CDR3 DNA follows: TGTGCCAGCAGCGGGACTTTAACAACCGGGGAGCTGTTTTTT. It yields the protein CASSGTLTTGELFF.

This chain links TRBV6-1 with TRBJ1-1; D is possibly TRBD1 (5 bases). V lost 8 bases to trimming and J lost 3 bases, with 19 bases between them. The germline gives CDR1 MNHNS, CDR2 SASEGT. CDR3 length: 15 amino acids. The CDR3 DNA reads as TGTGCCAGCGGAGGTCCCTTTGGGGGAGACACTGAAGCTTTCTTT. This encodes CASGGPFGGDTEAFF.

V and J are TRBV11-2 and TRBJ1-4, with TRBD1 as a possible D gene (5 bases). This CDR3 contains 15 residues. V lost 1 base to trimming and J lost 6 bases, with 12 bases between them. Per the germline V gene, CDR1 is SGHAT and CDR2 is FQNNGV. The chain's CDR3 is CASSLVGGRDEKLFF. In nucleotides, the CDR3 is TGTGCCAGCAGCTTAGTGGGGGGTAGGGATGAAAAACTGTTTTTT.